Listed here are 11 T cell receptor beta chains from one sample, sequenced in a study of shared clonotypes between healthy human individuals. Method: immunoSEQ multiplex PCR; TCRdb's copy keeps in-frame clones and lacks some. Of approximately 500,000 clones detected, around 79% appear once; the ten largest clones hold around 13%. The material sequenced was PBMCs. The receptors come from a middle-aged woman in good health. Some clones in this sample may be carry-over from other donors' samples.

The rearrangement links TRBV28 to TRBJ2-3, with 7 nucleotides matching TRBD2. The V segment lost 7 bases and the J segment 0 bases; nucleotides outside the gene matches: 10. This CDR3 is built from 16 residues. The germline V gene has CDR1 MDHEN and CDR2 SYDVKM. The DNA for the CDR3 is TGTGCCAGCAAGGCGCGGGAGATGGAGAGCACAGATACGCAGTATTTT. It translates to CASKAREMESTDTQYF.

This rearrangement joins TRBV6-6 to TRBJ2-3; D possibly matches TRBD1 or TRBD2 (5 bases each). Between the trimmed V and J ends, which lost 5 bases and 5 bases, there was a span of 11 bases. The CDR3 has 13 residues. Germline V gives CDR1 MNHNY, CDR2 SVGAGI (reference sequence). CDR3 residues: CASSDGDVDTQYF. CDR3 sequence (DNA): TGTGCCAGCAGTGACGGGGACGTAGATACGCAGTATTTT.

This chain links TRBV9 with TRBJ1-1; 7 positions match TRBD1. There are 15 residues in the CDR3. With V trimmed by 0 bases and J by 0 bases, 2 bases remained unmatched. Germline lookup yields CDR1 SGDLS and CDR2 YYNGEE. The CDR3 coding sequence is TGTGCCAGCAGCGTAGGAGGACAGGTGAACACTGAAGCTTTCTTT. Residues: CASSVGGQVNTEAFF.

This clone was found once. This chain joins TRBV7-9 and TRBJ2-5; tentatively, D is TRBD2 (5 bases). The CDR3 covers 12 residues. From germline, CDR1 is SEHNR and CDR2 FQNEAQ (reference sequence). The CDR3 nucleotides read TGTGCGTTAGGAGAGGGAAAGGAGACCCAGTACTTC. Its protein product is CALGEGKETQYF.

V gene TRBV5-5 combines with J gene TRBJ1-2, with a possible D match to TRBD1 (5 bases). Germline V lookup: CDR1 SGHKS, CDR2 YYEKEE (reference sequence). This CDR3 region has 14 residues. V lost 4 bases to trimming and J lost 6 bases, with 16 bases between them. Here the CDR3 reads CASSRLERGDGYTF. The CDR3 coding sequence is TGTGCCAGCAGCCGCCTCGAGAGGGGAGATGGCTACACCTTC.

Worth noting for this clone: A much larger clone lies a single base off, so this may be a read error. The rearrangement joins TRBV30 to TRBJ2-5, with TRBD2 matching 9 bases. Trimming at V came to 5 bases and at J to 4 bases, leaving 20 bases not matched to a gene. The germline CDR1 and CDR2 sequences are GTSNPN and SVGIG (reference sequence). CDR3 length: 18 residues. The DNA for the CDR3 is TGTGCCTGGGGCCTATCTTGCGGGAGGGCCTGGTGGAGAGAGACCCAGTACTTC. This translates into CAWGLSCGRAWWRETQYF.

This clone was seen just once. The chain uses TRBV7-2 and TRBJ2-7, with 11 bases identical to TRBD1. Unmatched junction bases numbered 9, after V lost 1 base and J lost 4 bases. CDR1 is SGHTA and CDR2 is FQGNSA in the germline V gene. The CDR3 contains 17 residues. CDR3 residues: CASSLGGGTGGMYEQYF. The CDR3 DNA reads TGTGCCAGCAGCTTAGGCGGGGGGACAGGGGGTATGTACGAGCAGTACTTC.

This clone came up once. The chain combines TRBV5-1 with TRBJ2-7; 10 nucleotides agree with TRBD1. The CDR3 covers 13 residues. CDR1 is SGHRS, CDR2 YFSETQ, per germline. The V gene end was trimmed by 4 bases and the J gene end by 2 bases; junction bases not matched to a gene: 0. The CDR3 sequence: CASSGQGAYEQYF. Here the CDR3 DNA reads TGCGCCAGCAGCGGACAGGGGGCCTACGAGCAGTACTTC.

This chain joins TRBV27 and TRBJ1-5; no clear D. Germline V gene data show CDR1 as MNHEY and CDR2 as SMNVEV (reference sequence). V was cut by 2 bases and J by 2 bases, with 10 bases left in between. The CDR3 is made up of 15 amino acids. CDR3 in amino acids: CASSLLGGGNQPQHF. In DNA, the CDR3 is TGTGCCAGCAGTTTACTCGGTGGTGGCAATCAGCCCCAGCATTTT.

V usage is TRBV30 and J usage is TRBJ1-3; D gene uncertain. This CDR3 is 13 amino acids long. The germline gives CDR1 GTSNPN, CDR2 SVGIG (reference sequence). Trimming pared 8 bases from V and 0 bases from J, leaving 11 bases between. CDR3 sequence reads: CALDIHSGNTIYF. The CDR3 nucleotides read TGTGCCCTTGACATTCACTCTGGAAACACCATATATTTT.

J is TRBJ2-7 and V is TRBV18; 8 bases align to TRBD1. The germline CDR1 and CDR2 sequences are KGHSH and LQKENI. V shed 4 bases, J shed 4 bases, and the junction held 6 bases outside the gene matches. CDR3 length: 14 residues. CDR3 residues: CASSRTGGVYEQYF. The CDR3 DNA reads as TGTGCCAGCTCACGAACAGGGGGAGTTTACGAGCAGTACTTC.